This entry lists 23 T cell receptor beta chains sequenced from one sample in a study of cytomegalovirus exposure and HLA in healthy donors. 13 Jbeta primers and 60 Vbeta primers were used for the PCR. Some clones are missing from TCRdb's copy, which holds only in-frame ones; the method was immunoSEQ multiplex PCR. The sample lists 270,000 or so clones; 86% were seen once. The specimen sequenced was PBMCs. These receptors were obtained from a man aged 40-49 years in good health and CMV-seropositive.

This clone has just a few counts. The rearrangement joins TRBV5-3 to TRBJ2-2, with TRBD2 matching 9 bases. TRBV5-3 is designated an ORF whose function remains uncertain. The CDR3 totals 15 residues. V lost 8 bases and J lost 5; bases outside the gene matches: 10. The CDR3 DNA reads as TGTGCCAGTTCATTAGCGGGAGTACAGACCGGGGAGCTGTTTTTT. It yields the protein CASSLAGVQTGELFF.

This chain joins TRBV7-2 and TRBJ2-7; 7 nucleotides align to TRBD2. Germline CDR1 SGHTA, CDR2 FQGNSA. The CDR3 extends over 15 amino acids. The ends lost 6 bases at V and 4 bases at J; junction bases unmatched: 12. As DNA, the CDR3 is TGTGCCAGCAGTATAGGACTAGGCGGTTTTTACGAGCAGTACTTC. Its protein is CASSIGLGGFYEQYF.

This rearrangement joins TRBV7-8 to TRBJ1-3; TRBD1 might be the D (6 bases). Looked up from germline, CDR1 is SGHVS and CDR2 is FQNEAQ. The length of the CDR3 is 15 residues. V gave up 1 base and J gave up 0 bases, with 7 bases separating them. The CDR3, as DNA: TGTGCCAGCAGCTTAGGGACAGTCTCTGGAAACACCATATATTTT. Translated, it gives CASSLGTVSGNTIYF.

In its sample, this clone was seen once. V usage is TRBV7-6 and J usage is TRBJ1-2; 8 bases align to TRBD1. The CDR3 totals 14 residues. Per germline, CDR1 SGHVS and CDR2 FNYEAQ. The ends lost 0 bases at V and 8 bases at J; junction bases unmatched: 5. CDR3 sequence: CASSLAPGQVGYTF. CDR3 sequence (DNA): TGTGCCAGCAGCTTAGCCCCGGGACAGGTGGGCTACACCTTC.

In regard to this clone: Different DNA sequences within this sample yield the same CDR3. V is TRBV7-9 and J is TRBJ2-7; D uncertain. The CDR3 loop spans 11 amino acids. Trimming cost V 3 bases and J 4 bases, with 4 bases left between them. Germline V CDR1 and CDR2: SEHNR, FQNEAQ (reference sequence). Here the CDR3 DNA reads TGTGCCAGCAGCTTTACTTACGAGCAGTACTTC. Translated, it gives CASSFTYEQYF.

This sequence joins TRBV4-3 and TRBJ2-7; TRBD1 agrees at 8 bases. The germline V gene has CDR1 LGHNA and CDR2 YSLEER. J gave up 2 bases and V 3 bases, and 6 bases lay outside the gene matches. The CDR3 is made up of 15 amino acids. CDR3 amino acids: CASSQTQGATYEQYF. In nucleotides, the CDR3 is TGCGCCAGCAGCCAGACCCAGGGGGCCACCTACGAGCAGTACTTC.

The chain combines TRBV5-1 with TRBJ2-4; 9 bases match TRBD1. The ends lost 4 bases at V and 0 bases at J; junction bases unmatched: 5. The CDR3 is 16 amino acids. CDR1 SGHRS and CDR2 YFSETQ come from the germline V gene. The DNA of the CDR3 is TGCGCCAGCAGCCCCGGGACAGGGCTAGCCAAAAACATTCAGTACTTC. Its protein is CASSPGTGLAKNIQYF.

The rearrangement uses TRBV7-6 and TRBJ2-3, with D uncertain. CDR3 length: 15 residues. CDR1 and CDR2 from the germline V gene are SGHVS and FNYEAQ. V was trimmed by 3 bases and J by 4 bases, leaving 14 bases between them. In nucleotides, the CDR3 is TGTGCCAGCAGCTTCCGGAGCTATCCCCCAGATACGCAGTATTTT. It yields the protein CASSFRSYPPDTQYF.

The rearrangement uses TRBV5-1 and TRBJ2-3, with a weak D call TRBD2 (5 bases). Germline V gene sequence: CDR1 SGHRS, CDR2 YFSETQ. The length of the CDR3 is 15 residues. V was clipped by 4 bases and J by 3 bases, with 15 bases between them. As DNA, the CDR3 is TGCGCCAGCAGCCCGGGCGCGCGGGCAACAGATACGCAGTATTTT. It is translated as CASSPGARATDTQYF.

This chain uses TRBV28 with TRBJ1-4; possibly TRBD1 for D (6 bases). Germline V lookup: CDR1 MDHEN, CDR2 SYDVKM. The germline V and J ends were trimmed by 6 bases and 3 bases, with 23 bases remaining between them. This CDR3 has 18 residues. The CDR3 protein is CASRSVLSGAAANEKLFF. In nucleotides, the CDR3 is TGTGCCAGCAGATCAGTCCTTTCAGGGGCCGCGGCTAATGAAAAACTGTTTTTT.

The chain joins TRBV4-1 to TRBJ2-7; 9 bases align to TRBD2. The CDR3 length is 18 residues. CDR1 is MGHRA and CDR2 is YSYEKL in the germline V gene. V was clipped by 5 bases and J by 5 bases; unmatched bases: 19. The DNA of the CDR3 is TGCGCCAGCAGCGCTCAGAGTACGGGCGGACTAGCGATCCACGAGCAGTACTTC. This codes for CASSAQSTGGLAIHEQYF.

This clone was counted a single time. This chain uses TRBV7-9 with TRBJ2-7, with 8 bases that match TRBD1. The CDR3 runs to 16 residues. CDR1 SEHNR and CDR2 FQNEAQ come from the germline V gene (reference sequence). The V segment lost 0 bases and the J segment 2 bases; nucleotides outside the gene matches: 6. CDR3 sequence: CASSLALGTGAYEQYF. The DNA of the CDR3 is TGTGCCAGCAGCTTAGCGCTAGGGACAGGAGCCTACGAGCAGTACTTC.

The chain carries TRBV4-1 and TRBJ2-1, with TRBD2 identical over 8 bases. The V and J ends lost 3 bases and 4 bases, in that order; junction bases with no gene match: 11. The CDR3 runs 17 residues. Germline V lookup: CDR1 MGHRA, CDR2 YSYEKL. CDR3 sequence (DNA): TGCGCCAGCAGCCAGGCTAGCGGGCCTCCCAATTACAATGAGCAGTTCTTC. It translates to CASSQASGPPNYNEQFF.

The chain has TRBV29-1 and TRBJ2-7; weak D call: TRBD1 (6 bases). CDR1 and CDR2 (germline): SQVTM, ANQGSEA. This CDR3 comprises 12 residues. Deletions cut 6 bases from V and 4 bases from J, with 13 bases between. The CDR3 spells CSVGTGIYEQYF. CDR3 nucleotide sequence: TGCAGCGTCGGCACAGGGATTTACGAGCAGTACTTC.

The V gene is TRBV28, the J gene TRBJ1-6; a weak D match, TRBD1 (5 bases). CDR1 MDHEN and CDR2 SYDVKM come from the germline V gene. This CDR3 spans 14 amino acids. V dropped 6 bases and J dropped 4 bases, with 10 bases sitting between them. The CDR3 nucleotides read TGTGCCAGCAGGCCCCCAGGGTATAATTCACCCCTCCACTTT. Protein: CASRPPGYNSPLHF.

Here the CDR3 DNA reads TGTGCCAGCAGTCCGTTCTCTGGGGCCAACGTCCTGACTTTC. This encodes CASSPFSGANVLTF. The chain carries TRBV6-6 and TRBJ2-6; D unclear. CDR3 length equals 14 residues. V was shortened by 5 bases and J by 0 bases, with 5 bases between the two germline ends. Germline CDR1 reads MNHNY; CDR2 reads SVGAGI (reference sequence).

This chain connects TRBV7-9 to TRBJ2-3; TRBD1 aligns across 7 bases. V lost 5 bases, J lost 3 bases, and 8 bases stayed unmatched. The CDR3 is made up of 15 amino acids. Germline assignment: CDR1 SEHNR and CDR2 FQNEAQ (reference sequence). CDR3 loop: CASSPPPGQTDTQYF. DNA of the CDR3: TGTGCCAGCAGCCCGCCTCCGGGACAGACAGATACGCAGTATTTT.

The V call is TRBV7-2, the J call TRBJ1-1; D perhaps matches TRBD1 (5 bases). Trimming took off 5 bases at V and 3 bases at J, with 22 bases between the two ends. Germline V gene data show CDR1 as SGHTA and CDR2 as FQGNSA. The CDR3 runs 17 residues. The CDR3: CASSIVRLWGGDTEAFF. CDR3 nucleotides: TGTGCCAGCAGCATAGTCCGTCTGTGGGGGGGAGACACTGAAGCTTTCTTT.

V gene TRBV7-9 combines with J gene TRBJ2-1; 7 positions match TRBD1. CDR1 is SEHNR, CDR2 FQNEAQ, per germline (reference sequence). This CDR3 contains 13 residues. V lost 1 base to trimming and J lost 10 bases; unmatched junction nucleotides: 4. Here the CDR3 DNA reads TGTGCCAGCAGCTTAGGGGCGGACAGGGAGCAGTTCTTC. Translating it yields CASSLGADREQFF.

J is TRBJ2-7 and V is TRBV19; TRBD1 aligns across 7 bases. Germline CDR1 is LNHDA and CDR2 is SQIVND (reference sequence). V was pared by 6 bases and J by 6 bases, with 5 bases of the junction left unmatched. The CDR3 consists of 12 residues. The chain's CDR3 is CASSLPGGEQYF. The DNA for the CDR3 is TGTGCCAGTAGCCTTCCAGGGGGCGAGCAGTACTTC.

This rearrangement joins TRBV6-5 to TRBJ2-2; 7 positions match TRBD2. The CDR3 consists of 14 residues. V lost 7 bases and J lost 4; bases outside the gene matches: 6. Germline V gives CDR1 MNHEY, CDR2 SVGAGI. This chain's CDR3 is CASKGGSGTGELFF. The CDR3 nucleotides read TGTGCCAGCAAGGGCGGGAGTGGCACCGGGGAGCTGTTTTTT.

The genes are TRBV28 and TRBJ1-3, with D perhaps TRBD1 (6 bases). Germline-derived CDR1 and CDR2 are MDHEN and SYDVKM. V lost 3 bases, J lost 4 bases, and 19 bases lay in between. The length of the CDR3 is 17 residues. Here the CDR3 DNA reads TGTGCCAGCAGTTTGCCCCCGTTGGGGGCGAGGGGAAACACCATATATTTT. Residues: CASSLPPLGARGNTIYF.

This sequence joins TRBV28 and TRBJ1-1, with TRBD1 matching over 7 bases. In germline, CDR1 is MDHEN, CDR2 SYDVKM. There are 15 residues in the CDR3. Germline trimming cut 1 base from V and 3 bases from J; bases unmatched to any gene: 5. The CDR3 region is CASSLYSDRDTEAFF. As DNA, the CDR3 is TGTGCCAGCAGTTTATACTCCGACAGGGACACTGAAGCTTTCTTT.